These 19 T cell receptor beta chains were all obtained from the same sample, sequenced in a study of T cell repertoires in cytomegalovirus infection. A single record per CDR3 protein comes from TCRdb applying MiXCR to the reads. The table lists about 700,000 distinct CDR3 sequences, roughly a third of them singletons, with 15% to 20% in the top ten. Antigens for these TCRs are unknown. This sample comprised cultured PBMCs, obtained from culture after CMV antigen stimulation. These receptors all stem from a human donor in good health (CMV status not recorded). Some clones in this sample may be carry-over from other donors' samples.

This clonotype was found a few times. The chain combines TRBV19 with TRBJ1-2; the match to TRBD1 covers 8 bases. Germline V gives CDR1 LNHDA, CDR2 SQIVND (reference sequence). The CDR3 has 14 amino acids. The V segment lost 4 bases and the J segment 5 bases; nucleotides outside the gene matches: 6. The CDR3 nucleotides are TGTGCCAGTAGTACCGGACAGGGTCGTTATGGCTACACCTTC. Protein sequence: CASSTGQGRYGYTF.

The sample holds a few counts of this clonotype. A read error is possible here, since a much larger clone lies one base away. This chain uses TRBV7-2 with TRBJ2-7; tentative D call: TRBD1 (5 bases). The V end lost 2 bases, the J end lost 3 bases, and 8 bases lay between the germline ends. Per the germline V gene, CDR1 is SGHTA and CDR2 is FQGNSA. The CDR3 totals 13 residues. Here the CDR3 DNA reads TGTGCCAGCAGCTTATCAGGGATCTACGAGCAGTACTTC. Translation gives CASSLSGIYEQYF. Full variable domain (missing parts from reference TRBV7-2 and TRBJ2-7): GAGVSQSPSNKVTEKGKDVELRCDPISGHTALYWYRQSLGQGLEFLIYFQGNSAPDKSGLPSDRFSAERTGGSVSTLTIQRTQQEDSAVYLCASSLSGIYEQYFGPGTRLTVT.

This sequence joins TRBV11-2 and TRBJ2-3; TRBD2 is a possible D gene (5 bases). The V end was cut by 2 bases, the J end by 8 bases, with 17 bases between. Germline V CDR1 and CDR2: SGHAT, FQNNGV. The CDR3 is 15 amino acids. Here the CDR3 reads CASSLNSGSAGTQYF. The CDR3 DNA sequence: TGTGCCAGCAGCTTAAACTCGGGGAGCGCGGGTACGCAGTATTTT.

The chain recombines TRBV19 with TRBJ2-3, with a tentative D call TRBD2 (6 bases). The CDR3 is 17 residues long. Per the germline V gene, CDR1 is LNHDA and CDR2 is SQIVND (reference sequence). The V gene lost 2 bases and the J gene lost 0 bases, with 15 bases spanning the gap. The CDR3, as DNA: TGTGCCAGTAGTATAAGGGGCCAGCGGGCTAGCACAGATACGCAGTATTTT. It specifies CASSIRGQRASTDTQYF.

As to this clonotype: At one end, the junction sequence differs from germline, possibly due to a read error. The gene calls are TRBV7-2 and TRBJ2-7; 7 bases match TRBD2. The CDR3 covers 13 residues. The germline V gene has CDR1 SGHTA and CDR2 FQGNSA. CDR3 nucleotides: TGTGTCAGCACACATCCTAGCGGTTACGAGCAGTACTTC. Encoded protein: CVSTHPSGYEQYF.

The chain has TRBV24-1 and TRBJ2-1; D ambiguous. Germline-derived CDR1 and CDR2 are KGHDR and SFDVKD. The V and J ends lost 4 bases and 9 bases respectively, with 9 bases between them. The CDR3 spans 12 residues. CDR3 DNA: TGTGCCACCAGTGACGGCTCGCGTGAGCAGTTCTTC. It yields the protein CATSDGSREQFF.

This clonotype was counted at least ten times. V and J are TRBV6-1 and TRBJ1-1; the match to TRBD1 covers 9 bases. CDR1 is MNHNS and CDR2 is SASEGT in the germline V gene. J gave up 7 bases and V 5 bases, and 5 bases lay outside the gene matches. This CDR3 region has 13 residues. The CDR3 sequence is CASSSGTGFEAFF. CDR3 bases: TGTGCCAGCAGTTCCGGGACAGGGTTTGAAGCTTTCTTT.

This clonotype was seen a handful of times. The gene calls are TRBV7-2 and TRBJ1-2; maybe TRBD1 (6 bases). Trimming took off 5 bases at V and 2 bases at J, with 12 bases between the two ends. Germline V gives CDR1 SGHTA, CDR2 FQGNSA. CDR3 length: 14 residues. CDR3: CASSQTGSNYGYTF. The CDR3 DNA sequence: TGTGCCAGCAGCCAGACAGGATCCAACTATGGCTACACCTTC. The full variable domain, completed using reference TRBV7-2 and TRBJ1-2, is GAGVSQSPSNKVTEKGKDVELRCDPISGHTALYWYRQSLGQGLEFLIYFQGNSAPDKSGLPSDRFSAERTGGSVSTLTIQRTQQEDSAVYLCASSQTGSNYGYTFGSGTRLTVV.

There are a few counts of this clonotype. This chain joins TRBV7-2 and TRBJ2-7; D possibly corresponds to TRBD2 (5 bases). Trimming took off 0 bases at V and 0 bases at J, with 9 bases between the two ends. CDR3 length equals 15 residues. Germline V gene lookup returns CDR1 SGHTA and CDR2 FQGNSA. The CDR3 is CASSLASGFSYEQYF. DNA of the CDR3: TGTGCCAGCAGCTTAGCCAGCGGCTTCTCCTACGAGCAGTACTTC.

This chain connects TRBV20-1 to TRBJ1-2; D is uncertain. V was shortened by 5 bases and J by 8 bases, with 15 bases between the two germline ends. Germline lookup yields CDR1 DFQATT and CDR2 SNEGSKA (reference sequence). The CDR3 totals 12 residues. CDR3 protein: CSAPTASWGYTF. In nucleotides, the CDR3 is TGCAGTGCTCCAACGGCTAGCTGGGGCTACACCTTC.

The gene calls are TRBV6-2 or TRBV6-3 and TRBJ2-4; D gene ambiguous. The CDR3 is made up of 13 amino acids. Germline V lookup: CDR1 MNHEY, CDR2 SVGEGT. V lost 2 bases and J lost 9, with 11 bases in between. The CDR3 region is CASSYPPIVIQYF. The CDR3 DNA sequence: TGTGCCAGCAGTTACCCCCCGATCGTCATTCAGTACTTC.

This clonotype was seen only a few times. CDR3 in amino acids: CASSQQGETQYF. As DNA, the CDR3 is TGTGCCAGCAGTCAACAGGGAGAGACCCAGTACTTC. The chain combines TRBV7-2 with TRBJ2-5, with a tentative D call TRBD1 (6 bases). This CDR3 is built from 12 residues. The germline V gene has CDR1 SGHTA and CDR2 FQGNSA. V lost 6 bases and J lost 4, with 9 bases in between.

The gene calls are TRBV10-3 and TRBJ2-1, with 14 bases aligning to TRBD2. There are 16 residues in the CDR3. The germline gives CDR1 ENHRY, CDR2 SYGVKD. With V trimmed by 3 bases and J by 6 bases, 4 bases remained unmatched. CDR3 in DNA: TGTGCCATCAGTGAAACCGGGACTAGCGGGAGCAATGAGCAGTTCTTC. As protein: CAISETGTSGSNEQFF.

This clonotype has only a few counts. The chain uses TRBV7-9 and TRBJ1-4; D ambiguous. The CDR3 contains 15 residues. Trimming shortened V by 1 base and J by 8 bases, and 14 bases separated the two germline ends. In germline, CDR1 is SEHNR, CDR2 FQNEAQ (reference sequence). The CDR3 is CASSLGDLKGEKLFF. As DNA, the CDR3 is TGTGCCAGCAGCTTAGGTGACCTCAAAGGGGAAAAACTGTTTTTT.

There are many counts of this clonotype. The chain joins TRBV7-2 to TRBJ1-3; no definite D call. From germline, CDR1 is SGHTA and CDR2 FQGNSA. This CDR3 has 15 amino acids. The ends were cut back, 5 bases at V and 0 bases at J, with 11 bases in the middle. This CDR3 reads CASSPSGSSGNTIYF. In DNA form, the CDR3 reads TGTGCCAGCAGCCCGTCGGGGAGCTCTGGAAACACCATATATTTT.

This clonotype has a count of ten or more. The chain uses TRBV7-6 and TRBJ2-3, with no clear D. From germline, CDR1 is SGHVS and CDR2 FNYEAQ. CDR3 length equals 15 residues. The V gene lost 2 bases and the J gene lost 4 bases, with 13 bases spanning the gap. The CDR3 nucleotides are TGTGCCAGCAGCTTAAAACCTAGTATGCCAGATACGCAGTATTTT. As protein: CASSLKPSMPDTQYF.

This clonotype came up many times. The chain joins TRBV4-1 to TRBJ1-4; D not resolved. The CDR3 runs to 15 residues. Germline assignment: CDR1 MGHRA and CDR2 YSYEKL. V was pared by 2 bases and J by 2 bases, with 9 bases between. CDR3 region: CASSQSGGTNEKLFF. CDR3 DNA: TGCGCCAGCAGCCAATCGGGAGGGACTAATGAAAAACTGTTTTTT.

This clonotype turned up a few times. The chain employs TRBV7-2 and TRBJ2-4; 13 bases map to TRBD2. V trimming: 3 bases; J trimming: 8 bases; junction bases outside the gene matches: 10. The CDR3 is made up of 17 amino acids. Germline V gene data show CDR1 as SGHTA and CDR2 as FQGNSA. The CDR3 loop reads CASSFRTSGRDAYIQYF. For the CDR3, the DNA is TGTGCCAGCAGCTTCCGGACTAGCGGGAGAGATGCTTACATTCAGTACTTC. The full variable domain, rest sourced from reference TRBV7-2 and TRBJ2-4, is GAGVSQSPSNKVTEKGKDVELRCDPISGHTALYWYRQSLGQGLEFLIYFQGNSAPDKSGLPSDRFSAERTGGSVSTLTIQRTQQEDSAVYLCASSFRTSGRDAYIQYFGAGTRLSVL.

This clonotype has a handful of counts. This chain connects TRBV7-2 to TRBJ2-5; D is undetermined. Trimming removed 2 bases at V and 2 bases at J, with 6 bases between. The CDR3 consists of 13 residues. Germline V gene sequence: CDR1 SGHTA, CDR2 FQGNSA. CDR3 bases: TGTGCCAGCAGCTTACAGACTCAAGAGACCCAGTACTTC. Residues: CASSLQTQETQYF.